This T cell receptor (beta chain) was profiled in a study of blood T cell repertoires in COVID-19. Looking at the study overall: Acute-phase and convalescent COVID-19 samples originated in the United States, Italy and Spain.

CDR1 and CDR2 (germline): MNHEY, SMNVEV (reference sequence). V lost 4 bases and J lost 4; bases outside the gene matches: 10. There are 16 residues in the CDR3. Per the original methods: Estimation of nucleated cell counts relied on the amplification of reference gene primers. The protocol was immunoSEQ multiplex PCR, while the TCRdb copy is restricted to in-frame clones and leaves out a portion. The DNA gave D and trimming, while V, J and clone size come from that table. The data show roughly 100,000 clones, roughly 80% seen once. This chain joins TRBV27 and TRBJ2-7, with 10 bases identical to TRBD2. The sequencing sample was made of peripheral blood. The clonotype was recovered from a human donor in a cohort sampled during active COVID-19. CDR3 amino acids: CASSSFTSGKAYEQYF. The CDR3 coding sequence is TGTGCCAGCAGTTCCTTTACTAGCGGGAAGGCTTACGAGCAGTACTTC.